The entry below describes one T cell receptor beta chain. The data are from a study of T cell changes during pregnancy in multiple sclerosis. Germline CDR1 reads SEHNR; CDR2 reads FQNEAQ (reference sequence). The CDR3 consists of 15 residues. Trimming removed 0 bases from V and 2 bases from J, with 11 bases in between. Sequencing was performed with immunoSEQ multiplex PCR; in TCRdb, only in-frame clones are kept and a portion is missing. The sample yields about 45,000 clones, around 96% seen once. The sample here was peripheral blood, taken in the second trimester of pregnancy. The V call is TRBV7-9, the J call TRBJ2-7, with a possible D match to TRBD2 (5 bases). This receptor was identified in a female donor with multiple sclerosis, enrolled in a pregnancy study. This CDR3 is CASSLAREGTYEQYF. In DNA form, the CDR3 reads TGTGCCAGCAGCTTAGCGAGGGAAGGAACCTACGAGCAGTACTTC.